These 2 T cell receptor beta chains were all obtained from the same sample, sequenced in a study of blood T cell repertoires in COVID-19. TCRdb's copy holds only in-frame clones and misses some; the assay was immunoSEQ multiplex PCR. The table has about 78,000 clones, more than 75% seen once. The sequencing sample was made of peripheral blood. These receptors were taken from a man over 45 with active or convalescent COVID-19.

J is TRBJ1-1 and V is TRBV5-1, with 8 bases that match TRBD1. This CDR3 is built from 15 residues. The trim removed 10 bases at V and 3 bases at J, leaving 14 bases unmatched. Germline V gene data show CDR1 as SGHRS and CDR2 as YFSETQ. The CDR3 spells CASKGQGFFYTEAFF. Here the CDR3 DNA reads TGCGCCTCAAAAGGACAGGGATTTTTTTACACTGAAGCTTTCTTT.

This clone was picked up one time. V is TRBV9 and J is TRBJ2-1, with D maybe TRBD2 (6 bases). The germline CDR1 and CDR2 sequences are SGDLS and YYNGEE. CDR3 length: 16 residues. Trimming took 4 bases from V and 4 from J, leaving 18 bases between them. Here the CDR3 reads CASSPRRVADYNEQFF. The CDR3 region has the DNA TGTGCCAGCAGCCCCCGTAGAGTAGCGGATTACAATGAGCAGTTCTTC.